The 3 T cell receptor beta chains presented below share a single source sample, sequenced in a study of T cell repertoires in ileal Crohn's disease. Time point here: neoterminal ileum biopsy at postoperative endoscopy, about 6 months after surgery. Here immunoSEQ multiplex PCR was the method, and the copy in TCRdb shows in-frame clones only, minus some. The table includes tens of thousands of clones, 85% to 90% detected once. Sequencing was done on a sample of ileal tissue. Every receptor here comes from an adult with Crohn's disease.

In its sample, this clone was seen once. The chain uses TRBV4-3 and TRBJ2-7; D possibly corresponds to TRBD1 (8 bases). The CDR3 spans 15 residues. V was trimmed by 1 base and J by 7 bases, leaving 17 bases between them. Germline loops: CDR1 LGHNA, CDR2 YSLEER. CDR3 protein: CASSQAGTGAGEQYF. In nucleotides, the CDR3 is TGCGCCAGCAGCCAAGCAGGGACAGGAGCGGGGGAGCAGTACTTC.

The V gene is TRBV27, the J gene TRBJ2-1; 10 bases are shared with TRBD2. This CDR3 is 17 amino acids long. V trimming: 4 bases; J trimming: 6 bases; junction bases outside the gene matches: 12. Looked up from germline, CDR1 is MNHEY and CDR2 is SMNVEV (reference sequence). The CDR3 sequence is CASSYPLAGAAGNEQFF. The DNA for the CDR3 is TGTGCCAGCAGTTACCCCCTAGCGGGAGCGGCGGGCAATGAGCAGTTCTTC.

The chain is built from TRBV4-3 and TRBJ1-2; D is possibly TRBD1 (5 bases). The CDR3 runs to 14 residues. Per the germline V gene, CDR1 is LGHNA and CDR2 is YSLEER. V lost 0 bases and J 6 bases, leaving 11 bases between the germline ends. The CDR3 DNA sequence: TGCGCCAGCAGCCAAGATACGACAGCTAATGGCTACACCTTC. This gives the protein CASSQDTTANGYTF.